The 11 T cell receptor beta chains in this list originate from one sample, sequenced in a study of beta chain features in type 1 diabetes. TCRB transcripts that were expressed got sequenced, as all of the isolated RNA had been reverse transcribed. Only in-frame clones appear in the TCRdb table, and some are missing; sequencing was by immunoSEQ multiplex PCR. The sample holds a few hundred thousand clones; roughly 16% are singletons and the top ten take about 0.019%. Sequenced material: naive CD4+ T cells from blood. Receptor source: a woman between 18 and 29 years old in good health.

This clone has only a few counts. V and J are TRBV7-9 and TRBJ1-2; TRBD1 aligns across 7 bases. CDR1 is SEHNR, CDR2 FQNEAQ, per germline (reference sequence). The CDR3 consists of 14 residues. V was pared by 11 bases and J by 1 base, with 10 bases of the junction left unmatched. The CDR3 nucleotides read TGTGCCCTTAGGGACAGCGAAGTTAACTATGGCTACACCTTC. It yields the protein CALRDSEVNYGYTF.

This clone has a handful of counts. Compared with germline, one end of the junction differs, possibly owing to a read error. The chain joins TRBV7-7 to TRBJ2-7; possible D gene TRBD2, 6 bases. In germline, CDR1 is SSHAT, CDR2 FNYEAQ (reference sequence). The CDR3 length is 14 residues. The CDR3 nucleotides read TGTGCTAGCAGCGACCGGGGGACCCTCGGCGAGCAGTACTTC. Residues: CASSDRGTLGEQYF.

This clone was seen only a few times. The J gene is TRBJ2-7, the V gene TRBV20-1; D unresolved. The V and J ends lost 6 bases and 6 bases respectively, with 9 bases between them. This CDR3 comprises 10 residues. Germline V gene data show CDR1 as DFQATT and CDR2 as SNEGSKA (reference sequence). The CDR3, as DNA: TGCAGTGCCGCCCGCGGCGAGCAGTACTTC. Protein sequence: CSAARGEQYF.

This clone appeared a few times. This sequence joins TRBV28 and TRBJ1-2, with 9 bases fitting TRBD1. The CDR3 has 15 amino acids. The V segment lost 5 bases and the J segment 2 bases; nucleotides outside the gene matches: 6. Germline loops: CDR1 MDHEN, CDR2 SYDVKM. CDR3 DNA sequence: TGTGCCAGCAGTCTCGTCGGGACAGGGAACTATGGCTACACCTTC. This encodes CASSLVGTGNYGYTF.

The genes are TRBV25-1 and TRBJ2-2; 11 bases match TRBD1. Germline V lookup: CDR1 MGHDK, CDR2 SYGVNS. This CDR3 is 17 amino acids long. V lost 4 bases to trimming and J lost 0 bases; unmatched junction nucleotides: 4. The CDR3 is CASSAQGQGANTGELFF. The CDR3 DNA reads as TGTGCCAGCAGTGCACAGGGACAGGGGGCGAACACCGGGGAGCTGTTTTTT.

The V call is TRBV5-1, the J call TRBJ1-1, with no clear D. Trimming removed 2 bases from V and 10 bases from J, with 15 bases in between. The V gene's germline CDR1 is SGHRS and CDR2 YFSETQ. This CDR3 is 13 amino acids long. The CDR3 sequence is CASSLLHGERAFF. For the CDR3, the DNA is TGCGCCAGCAGCTTACTACATGGGGAGCGAGCTTTCTTT.

The CDR3 DNA follows: TGTGCCAGCAGTCCACTCCGACTAGCGGGAGTGGAAGAGCAGTACTTC. The encoded protein is CASSPLRLAGVEEQYF. The rearrangement joins TRBV7-2 to TRBJ2-7, with 12 bases aligning to TRBD2. CDR1 SGHTA and CDR2 FQGNSA come from the germline V gene. V dropped 6 bases and J dropped 7; count of bases not matched to a gene: 13. The CDR3 extends over 16 amino acids.

In its sample, this clone was seen a few times. The chain is built from TRBV29-1 and TRBJ2-7; perhaps TRBD1 as D (5 bases). CDR3 length: 12 amino acids. Germline V gene data show CDR1 as SQVTM and CDR2 as ANQGSEA. The ends were cut back, 6 bases at V and 2 bases at J, with 11 bases in the middle. CDR3 DNA sequence: TGCAGCGTAGAGACAGAAACCTACGAGCAGTACTTC. This gives the protein CSVETETYEQYF.

This clone was observed a few times. CDR3 coding DNA: TGTGCCAGTAGCGGACAGGGGGGAGAGACCCAGTACTTC. Protein product: CASSGQGGETQYF. This chain uses TRBV19 with TRBJ2-5, with 10 bases fitting TRBD1. V shed 6 bases and J 4 bases; nucleotides not matched to a gene: 2. CDR1 and CDR2 (germline): LNHDA, SQIVND (reference sequence). The CDR3 contains 13 residues.

In this sample, this clone turned up a few times. The chain combines TRBV5-1 with TRBJ2-5, with TRBD1 matching over 10 bases. The CDR3 contains 17 residues. Germline CDR1 SGHRS, CDR2 YFSETQ. The junction had 12 bases not matched to a gene; V was cut back by 2 bases and J by 5 bases. The CDR3 sequence is CASSLNPGQGLVETQYF. The CDR3 DNA reads TGCGCCAGCAGCTTAAATCCGGGACAGGGGTTGGTGGAGACCCAGTACTTC.

This sequence joins TRBV5-1 and TRBJ2-7, with D possibly matching TRBD2 (6 bases). Germline V CDR1 and CDR2: SGHRS, YFSETQ. This CDR3 region has 13 residues. V dropped 0 bases and J dropped 4 bases, with 8 bases sitting between them. This chain's CDR3 is CASSLDREYEQYF. The CDR3, as DNA: TGCGCCAGCAGCTTGGATCGGGAGTACGAGCAGTACTTC.